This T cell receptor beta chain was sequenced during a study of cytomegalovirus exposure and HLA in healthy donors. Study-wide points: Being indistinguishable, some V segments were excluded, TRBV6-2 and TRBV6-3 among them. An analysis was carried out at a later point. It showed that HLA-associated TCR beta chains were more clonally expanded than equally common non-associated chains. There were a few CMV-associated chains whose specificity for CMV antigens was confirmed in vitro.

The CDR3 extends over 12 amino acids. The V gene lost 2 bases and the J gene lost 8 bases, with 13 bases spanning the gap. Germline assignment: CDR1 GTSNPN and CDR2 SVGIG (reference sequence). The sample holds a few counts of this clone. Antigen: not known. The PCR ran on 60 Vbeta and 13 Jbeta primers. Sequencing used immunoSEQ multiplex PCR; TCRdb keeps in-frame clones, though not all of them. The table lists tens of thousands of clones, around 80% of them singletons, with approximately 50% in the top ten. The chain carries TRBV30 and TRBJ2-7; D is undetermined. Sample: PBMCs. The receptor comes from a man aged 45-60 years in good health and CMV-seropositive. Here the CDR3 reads CAWSPTVDKQYF. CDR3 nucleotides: TGTGCCTGGAGTCCGACCGTAGACAAGCAGTACTTC.